The subject of this entry is one T cell receptor beta chain. The CDR3 spans 12 residues. Germline loops: CDR1 SGHTA, CDR2 FQGTGA. V was trimmed by 11 bases and J by 0 bases, leaving 10 bases between them. Assay used: immunoSEQ multiplex PCR; TCRdb lists only in-frame clones, some missing. The sample yields tens of thousands of clones, 80% to 95% seen once. Source material: PBMCs. The J gene is TRBJ1-1, the V gene TRBV7-3, with D tentatively TRBD1 (5 bases). This receptor was identified in a middle-aged man with rheumatoid arthritis. The CDR3 sequence is CAGGTLNTEAFF. The CDR3 DNA sequence: TGTGCCGGCGGGACGCTGAACACTGAAGCTTTCTTT.